The 21 T cell receptor beta chains in this list originate from one sample, sequenced in a study of blood T cell repertoires in COVID-19. Repertoires were generated with immunoSEQ multiplex PCR, while TCRdb's copy carries only in-frame clones and drops some. The sample includes 55,000 to 95,000 clones, roughly four fifths of them seen just once. Sequencing used peripheral blood. The receptors here all came from a woman aged 65 to 85 with acute or convalescent COVID-19.

V gene TRBV9 combines with J gene TRBJ2-3; the D gene is possibly TRBD2 (6 bases). Germline V gene sequence: CDR1 SGDLS, CDR2 YYNGEE. This CDR3 is built from 15 residues. The V gene lost 7 bases and the J gene lost 3 bases, with 18 bases spanning the gap. Here the CDR3 reads CASGIGGSATDTQYF. The CDR3 nucleotides read TGTGCCAGCGGGATAGGAGGGAGTGCGACAGATACGCAGTATTTT.

Turning to this clone: Compared with germline, one end of the junction differs, possibly owing to a read error. The same CDR3 arises from other DNA sequences in this sample as well. The chain joins TRBV5-5 to TRBJ1-5; D not resolved. CDR1 is SGHKS and CDR2 is YYEKEE in the germline V gene (reference sequence). This CDR3 comprises 15 residues. CDR3 in amino acids: CASSLGGRGNQPQHF. The CDR3 coding sequence is TGTGCCAGCAGCTTGGGTGGGAGAGGCAATCAGCCCCAGCATTTC.

The chain is built from TRBV28 and TRBJ1-4, with D possibly TRBD1 on 6 matching bases. The CDR3 runs to 13 residues. With 10 bases removed from V and 7 bases from J, the gap between germline ends came to 16 bases. CDR1 is MDHEN and CDR2 is SYDVKM in the germline V gene. Here the CDR3 DNA reads TGTGCCACCTGGACAGTCTCGTTTGAAAAACTGTTTTTT. This codes for CATWTVSFEKLFF.

The chain joins TRBV12-3 or TRBV12-4 to TRBJ1-1, with a weak D call TRBD1 (5 bases). This CDR3 contains 13 residues. V was shortened by 3 bases and J by 1 base, with 6 bases between the two germline ends. The CDR3 nucleotides are TGTGCCAGCAGTTTCGGGGGGAACACTGAAGCTTTCTTT. Encoded protein: CASSFGGNTEAFF.

The rearrangement links TRBV15 to TRBJ2-7; TRBD1 agrees at 7 bases. The CDR3 covers 15 residues. CDR1 LNHNV and CDR2 YYDKDF come from the germline V gene (reference sequence). The V gene end was trimmed by 3 bases and the J gene end by 3 bases; junction bases not matched to a gene: 8. The CDR3 sequence: CATSRRGRGNYEQYF. For the CDR3, the DNA is TGTGCCACCAGCAGGAGGGGCAGGGGGAACTACGAGCAGTACTTC.

This clone was seen more than once but under ten times. The CDR3 is CASSEKGAKNSPLHF. CDR3 in DNA: TGTGCCAGCAGCGAGAAGGGGGCGAAAAATTCACCCCTCCACTTT. V usage is TRBV9 and J usage is TRBJ1-6, with 7 bases matching TRBD1. Losses at the gene ends were 3 bases for V and 7 bases for J; bases not matched to a gene: 7. Germline CDR1 reads SGDLS; CDR2 reads YYNGEE. CDR3 length equals 15 residues.

V usage is TRBV7-3 and J usage is TRBJ1-1; D gene ambiguous. The CDR3 spans 13 residues. Trimming took 6 bases from V and 0 from J, leaving 8 bases between them. Germline values: CDR1 SGHTA, CDR2 FQGTGA. CDR3 DNA: TGTGCCAGCAGGTCATCAGTGAACACTGAAGCTTTCTTT. Its translation is CASRSSVNTEAFF.

V and J are TRBV2 and TRBJ2-3; 9 positions agree with TRBD2. The length of the CDR3 is 15 residues. J gave up 4 bases and V 8 bases, and 10 bases lay outside the gene matches. Germline V gene data show CDR1 as SNHLY and CDR2 as FYNNEI. CDR3 coding DNA: TGTGCCAGCTACCAGGAGGCGGGAGGGGCAGATACGCAGTATTTT. Encoded protein: CASYQEAGGADTQYF.

This clone was counted a single time. The chain links TRBV20-1 to TRBJ1-2; 8 bases line up with TRBD1. The CDR3 sequence is 15 residues long. Germline-derived CDR1 and CDR2 are DFQATT and SNEGSKA (reference sequence). The trim removed 3 bases at V and 0 bases at J, leaving 6 bases unmatched. CDR3 amino acids: CSASPGQGPNYGYTF. The CDR3 region has the DNA TGCAGTGCTAGTCCCGGACAGGGCCCTAACTATGGCTACACCTTC.

The V gene is TRBV6-5, the J gene TRBJ1-3, with D unclear. The CDR3 is 16 residues long. Germline CDR1 reads MNHEY; CDR2 reads SVGAGI. The V end lost 0 bases, the J end lost 0 bases, and 9 bases lay between the germline ends. The CDR3 loop reads CASSYSRLASGNTIYF. The CDR3 nucleotides are TGTGCCAGCAGTTACTCGCGGCTGGCCTCTGGAAACACCATATATTTT.

The CDR3 sequence: CASSQGLLSGNSPLHF. CDR3 DNA sequence: TGTGCCAGCAGCCAGGGACTCCTATCCGGGAATTCACCCCTCCACTTT. The chain recombines TRBV3-1 (or the pseudogene TRBV3-2) with TRBJ1-6; possibly TRBD1 for D (5 bases). Germline CDR1 LGHDT, CDR2 YNNKEL (reference sequence). V shed 3 bases and J shed 7 bases, with 16 bases lying between them. The CDR3 runs to 16 residues.

This chain uses TRBV28 with TRBJ1-1; TRBD1 aligns across 9 bases. The CDR3 extends over 13 amino acids. Germline trimming cut 6 bases from V and 10 bases from J; bases unmatched to any gene: 9. Germline lookup yields CDR1 MDHEN and CDR2 SYDVKM. CDR3 in DNA: TGTGCCAGCAGCACCGACAGGGGGTTCCGAGCTTTCTTT. This translates into CASSTDRGFRAFF.

The genes are TRBV19 and TRBJ1-2; 7 bases line up with TRBD1. This CDR3 has 15 amino acids. V shed 7 bases, J shed 1 base, and the junction held 9 bases outside the gene matches. Germline CDR1 reads LNHDA; CDR2 reads SQIVND (reference sequence). The CDR3 sequence: CASNEGQLFNYGYTF. The CDR3 region has the DNA TGTGCCAGTAACGAGGGACAGTTGTTTAACTATGGCTACACCTTC.

J is TRBJ2-1 and V is TRBV10-3; TRBD2 agrees at 8 bases. CDR3 length: 15 residues. The germline V gene encodes CDR1 ENHRY and CDR2 SYGVKD. The J segment lost 6 bases and the V segment lost 5 bases, leaving 9 bases of the junction unmatched. CDR3 region: CAISPRSGSLNEQFF. CDR3 DNA sequence: TGTGCCATCAGTCCCCGGAGCGGGAGTCTCAATGAGCAGTTCTTC.

The chain joins TRBV30 to TRBJ1-6; D is perhaps TRBD1 (6 bases). Germline V gives CDR1 GTSNPN, CDR2 SVGIG (reference sequence). The V end lost 1 base, the J end lost 0 bases, and 16 bases lay between the germline ends. The CDR3 is 18 amino acids. This chain's CDR3 is CAWSDTGGPSSYNSPLHF. The CDR3 DNA sequence: TGTGCCTGGAGTGACACTGGGGGCCCGAGCTCCTATAATTCACCCCTCCACTTT.

The chain has TRBV21-1 and TRBJ1-6. TRBV21-1 is a pseudogene. The CDR3 length is 10 residues. The CDR3 DNA sequence: TGTGCCTTCCTCGATTCACCCCTCCACTTT. Its protein is CAFLDSPLHF.

This clone was detected a few times. The V and J genes are TRBV2 and TRBJ1-5; the match to TRBD1 covers 7 bases. The ends lost 7 bases at V and 1 base at J; junction bases unmatched: 7. The CDR3 loop spans 15 amino acids. Germline V gene data show CDR1 as SNHLY and CDR2 as FYNNEI. The CDR3 nucleotides read TGTGCCAGCAATCGACAGGGATCCAGCAATCAGCCCCAGCATTTT. This gives the protein CASNRQGSSNQPQHF.

The chain couples TRBV27 to TRBJ1-5; D remains unclear. The length of the CDR3 is 11 residues. The ends were cut back, 6 bases at V and 9 bases at J, with 9 bases in the middle. Germline V gives CDR1 MNHEY, CDR2 SMNVEV (reference sequence). CDR3 in DNA: TGTGCCAGCAGGAGGTTTGGGCCCCAGCATTTT. This encodes CASRRFGPQHF.

The genes are TRBV2 and TRBJ2-7, with D maybe TRBD1 (6 bases). This CDR3 has 15 residues. Germline values: CDR1 SNHLY, CDR2 FYNNEI. Trimming pared 3 bases from V and 5 bases from J, leaving 17 bases between. Here the CDR3 DNA reads TGTGCCAGCAGTGAGTTACAGGGTGGTCCTAACGAGCAGTACTTC. The encoded protein is CASSELQGGPNEQYF. Variable domain in full (rest from reference TRBV2 and TRBJ2-7): EPEVTQTPSHQVTQMGQEVILRCVPISNHLYFYWYRQILGQKVEFLVSFYNNEISEKSEIFDDQFSVERPDGSNFTLKIRSTKLEDSAMYFCASSELQGGPNEQYFGPGTRLTVT.

The chain recombines TRBV29-1 with TRBJ2-1; 9 bases agree with TRBD2. The germline V gene has CDR1 SQVTM and CDR2 ANQGSEA. CDR3 length equals 14 residues. V was pared by 5 bases and J by 4 bases, with 6 bases of the junction left unmatched. The CDR3 DNA sequence: TGCAGCGTTCTAGAGACTAGCGGTTACAATGAGCAGTTCTTC. This sequence encodes CSVLETSGYNEQFF.

The chain joins TRBV18 to TRBJ2-5; 7 bases agree with TRBD1. The germline V gene has CDR1 KGHSH and CDR2 LQKENI. V shed 5 bases and J 2 bases; nucleotides not matched to a gene: 2. The CDR3 contains 13 residues. The CDR3 region has the DNA TGTGCCAGCTCATCGGGACAGCAAGAGACCCAGTACTTC. This encodes CASSSGQQETQYF.